The sequence of this TCR beta chain was determined in a study of early T cells in non-severe SARS-CoV-2 infection. Study findings and constraints: Database matching using VDJdb favored anti-spike CD8 responses, with private and CD4 specificities left missing.

This clonotype was seen ten or more times. Its antigen remains unknown. TCRdb re-called the 5' RACE reads with MiXCR, one entry per CDR3 protein. The data show under 95,000 distinct CDR3 sequences, approximately 12% seen once. This TCR was sampled from an adult who was a healthcare worker with PCR-confirmed SARS-CoV-2 infection or an uninfected control (not recorded which). The material sequenced was whole blood.

CDR3 in amino acids: CASRDTRYGEQFF. The CDR3 region has the DNA TGTGCCAGCAGAGACACTAGATACGGTGAGCAGTTCTTC. This sequence joins TRBV12-3 or TRBV12-4 and TRBJ2-1; D might be TRBD2 (5 bases). Trimming took off 6 bases at V and 9 bases at J, with 15 bases between the two ends. The CDR3 spans 13 residues.